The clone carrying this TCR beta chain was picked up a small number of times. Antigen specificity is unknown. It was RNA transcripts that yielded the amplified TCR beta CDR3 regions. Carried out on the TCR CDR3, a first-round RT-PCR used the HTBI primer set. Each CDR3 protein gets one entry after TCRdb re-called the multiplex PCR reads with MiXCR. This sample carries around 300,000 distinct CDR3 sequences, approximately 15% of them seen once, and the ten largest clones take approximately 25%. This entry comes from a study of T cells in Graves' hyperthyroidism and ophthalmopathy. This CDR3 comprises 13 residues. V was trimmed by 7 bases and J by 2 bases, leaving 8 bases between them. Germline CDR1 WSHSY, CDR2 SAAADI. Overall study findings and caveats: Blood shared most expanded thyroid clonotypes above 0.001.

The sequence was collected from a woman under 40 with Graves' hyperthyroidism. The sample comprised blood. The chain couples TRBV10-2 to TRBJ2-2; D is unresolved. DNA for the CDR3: TGCGCCAGCAATCAGGATAACACCGGGGAGCTGTTTTTT. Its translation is CASNQDNTGELFF.